This T cell receptor beta chain was retrieved from a study of spatial heterogeneity in lung cancer. CDR1 MNHEY and CDR2 SVGAGI come from the germline V gene. This CDR3 is built from 13 residues. V dropped 5 bases and J dropped 1 base, with 8 bases sitting between them. This clonotype rates as medium-sized (0.01 to 0.1%). TCRdb reprocessed the 5' RACE reads via MiXCR and lists one record per CDR3 protein. Of about 42,000 distinct CDR3 sequences in the sample, 6.5% to 8% were seen once. Described time point: sample taken at primary tumor resection. Unsorted whole RNA of tumor, nontumor lung or frozen PBMC was sequenced.

The receptor comes from a female donor with early-stage non-small cell lung cancer. The source material was PBMCs, sampled at surgery. The chain couples TRBV6-5 to TRBJ1-1; D is possibly TRBD1 (5 bases). CDR3 region: CASSLDRNTEAFF. CDR3 DNA sequence: TGTGCCAGCAGTCTTGACAGGAACACTGAAGCTTTCTTT.